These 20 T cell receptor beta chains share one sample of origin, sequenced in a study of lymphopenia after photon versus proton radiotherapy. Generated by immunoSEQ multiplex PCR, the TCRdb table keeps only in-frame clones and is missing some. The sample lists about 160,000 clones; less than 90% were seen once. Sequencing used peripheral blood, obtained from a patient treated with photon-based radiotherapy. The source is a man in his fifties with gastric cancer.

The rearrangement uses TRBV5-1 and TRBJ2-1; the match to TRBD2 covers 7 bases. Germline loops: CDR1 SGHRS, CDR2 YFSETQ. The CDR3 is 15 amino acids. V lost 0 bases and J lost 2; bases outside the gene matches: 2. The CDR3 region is CASSLGGSAYNEQFF. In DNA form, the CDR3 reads TGCGCCAGCAGCTTGGGCGGGAGTGCCTACAATGAGCAGTTCTTC.

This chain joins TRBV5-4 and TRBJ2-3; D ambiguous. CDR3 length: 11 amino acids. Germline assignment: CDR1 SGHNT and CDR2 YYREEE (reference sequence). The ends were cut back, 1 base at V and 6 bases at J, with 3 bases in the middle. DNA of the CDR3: TGTGCCAGCAGCTTGAGGGATACGCAGTATTTT. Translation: CASSLRDTQYF. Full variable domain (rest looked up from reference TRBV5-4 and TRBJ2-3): ETGVTQSPTHLIKTRGQQVTLRCSSQSGHNTVSWYQQALGQGPQFIFQYYREEENGRGNFPPRFSGLQFPNYSSELNVNALELDDSALYLCASSLRDTQYFGPGTRLTVL.

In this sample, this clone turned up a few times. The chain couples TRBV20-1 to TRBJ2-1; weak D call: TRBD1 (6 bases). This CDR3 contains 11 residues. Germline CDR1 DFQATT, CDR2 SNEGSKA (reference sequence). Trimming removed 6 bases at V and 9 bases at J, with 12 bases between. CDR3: CSAGGQIEQFF. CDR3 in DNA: TGCAGTGCAGGCGGACAGATTGAGCAGTTCTTC.

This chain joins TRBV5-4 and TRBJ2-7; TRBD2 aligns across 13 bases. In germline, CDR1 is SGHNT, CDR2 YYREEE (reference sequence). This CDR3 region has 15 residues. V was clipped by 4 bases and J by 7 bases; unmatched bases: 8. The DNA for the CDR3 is TGTGCCAGCAGCCCGAGGACTAGCGGGAGTGGTGAGCAGTACTTC. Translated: CASSPRTSGSGEQYF.

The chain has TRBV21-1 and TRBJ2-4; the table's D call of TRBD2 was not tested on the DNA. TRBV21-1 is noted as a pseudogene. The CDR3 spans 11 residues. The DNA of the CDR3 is TGTGCCAGCAGCGAGAGGCACATTCAGTACTTC. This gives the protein CASSERHIQYF.

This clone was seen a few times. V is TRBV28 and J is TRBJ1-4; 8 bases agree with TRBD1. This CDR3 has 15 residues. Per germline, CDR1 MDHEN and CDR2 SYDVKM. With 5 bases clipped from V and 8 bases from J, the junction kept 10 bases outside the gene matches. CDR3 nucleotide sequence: TGTGCCAGCAGTGGGACAGGCGGTCTGCGGGAAAAACTGTTTTTT. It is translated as CASSGTGGLREKLFF. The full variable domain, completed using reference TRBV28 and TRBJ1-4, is DVKVTQSSRYLVKRTGEKVFLECVQDMDHENMFWYRQDPGLGLRLIYFSYDVKMKEKGDIPEGYSVSREKKERFSLILESASTNQTSMYLCASSGTGGLREKLFFGSGTQLSVL.

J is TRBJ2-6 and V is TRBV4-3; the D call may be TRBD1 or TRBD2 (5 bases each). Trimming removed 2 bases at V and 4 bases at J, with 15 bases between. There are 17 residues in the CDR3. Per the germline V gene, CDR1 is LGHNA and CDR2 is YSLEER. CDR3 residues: CASSQRPWGPGANVLTF. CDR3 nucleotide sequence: TGCGCCAGCAGCCAACGTCCATGGGGACCCGGGGCCAACGTCCTGACTTTC.

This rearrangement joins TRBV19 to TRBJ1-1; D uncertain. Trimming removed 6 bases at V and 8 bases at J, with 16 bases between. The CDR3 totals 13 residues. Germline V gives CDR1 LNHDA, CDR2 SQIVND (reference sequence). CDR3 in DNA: TGTGCCAGTAGCGACCAAGGGAGGGCAGAAGCTTTCTTT. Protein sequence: CASSDQGRAEAFF.

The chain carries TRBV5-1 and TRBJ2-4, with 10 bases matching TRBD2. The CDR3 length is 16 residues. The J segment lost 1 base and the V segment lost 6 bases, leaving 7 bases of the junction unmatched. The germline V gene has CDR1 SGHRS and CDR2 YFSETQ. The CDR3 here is CASTLAGAGAKNIQYF. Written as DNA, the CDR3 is TGCGCCAGCACCCTAGCGGGAGCAGGTGCCAAAAACATTCAGTACTTC.

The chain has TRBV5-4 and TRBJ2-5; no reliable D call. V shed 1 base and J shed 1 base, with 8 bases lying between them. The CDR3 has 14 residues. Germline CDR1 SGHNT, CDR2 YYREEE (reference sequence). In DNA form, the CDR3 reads TGTGCCAGCAGCTTGCTCTCTCTCCAAGAGACCCAGTACTTC. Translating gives CASSLLSLQETQYF.

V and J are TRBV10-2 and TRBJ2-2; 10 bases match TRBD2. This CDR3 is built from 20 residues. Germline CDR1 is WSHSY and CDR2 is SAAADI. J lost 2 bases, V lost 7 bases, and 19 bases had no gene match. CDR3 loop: CASIPVPGLAGAANTGELFF. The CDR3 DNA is TGCGCCAGCATACCTGTTCCCGGGCTAGCGGGAGCAGCCAACACCGGGGAGCTGTTTTTT.

Here the CDR3 DNA reads TGTGCCAGCGTCGGGGCCCTTTGGGCCAACGTCCTGACTTTC. As protein: CASVGALWANVLTF. The gene calls are TRBV6-6 and TRBJ2-6, with D tentatively TRBD1 or TRBD2 (5 bases each). This CDR3 has 14 residues. The ends were cut back, 8 bases at V and 5 bases at J, with 13 bases in the middle. Germline CDR1 MNHNY, CDR2 SVGAGI (reference sequence).

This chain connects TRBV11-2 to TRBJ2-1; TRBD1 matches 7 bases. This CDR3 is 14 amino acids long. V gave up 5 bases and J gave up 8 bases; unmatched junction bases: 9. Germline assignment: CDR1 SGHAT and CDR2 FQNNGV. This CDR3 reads CASSLSLGGYEQFF. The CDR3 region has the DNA TGTGCCAGCAGCCTAAGTTTAGGGGGCTATGAGCAGTTCTTC.

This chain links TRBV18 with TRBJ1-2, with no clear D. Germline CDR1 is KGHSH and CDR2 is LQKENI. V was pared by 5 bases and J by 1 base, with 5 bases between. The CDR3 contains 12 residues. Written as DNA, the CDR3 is TGTGCCAGCTCAAGGGATAACTATGGCTACACCTTC. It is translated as CASSRDNYGYTF.

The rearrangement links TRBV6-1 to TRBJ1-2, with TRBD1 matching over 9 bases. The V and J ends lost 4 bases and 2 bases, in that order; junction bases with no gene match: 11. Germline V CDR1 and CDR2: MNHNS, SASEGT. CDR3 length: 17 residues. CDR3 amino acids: CASSVHLPTGGNYGYTF. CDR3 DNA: TGTGCCAGCAGTGTCCATCTTCCGACAGGGGGGAACTATGGCTACACCTTC.

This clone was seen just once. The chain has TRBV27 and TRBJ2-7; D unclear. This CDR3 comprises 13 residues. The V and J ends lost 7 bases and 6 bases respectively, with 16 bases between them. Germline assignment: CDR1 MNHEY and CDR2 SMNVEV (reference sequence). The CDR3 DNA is TGTGCCAGCAAGAGACCCTCCCATGGCGAGCAGTACTTC. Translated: CASKRPSHGEQYF.

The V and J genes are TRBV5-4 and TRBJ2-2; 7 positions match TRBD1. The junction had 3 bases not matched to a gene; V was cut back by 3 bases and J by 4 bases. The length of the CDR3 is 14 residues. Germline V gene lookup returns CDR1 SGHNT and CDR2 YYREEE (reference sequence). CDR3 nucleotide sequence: TGTGCCAGCAGCTGGGACAGTGTCACCGGGGAGCTGTTTTTT. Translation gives CASSWDSVTGELFF.

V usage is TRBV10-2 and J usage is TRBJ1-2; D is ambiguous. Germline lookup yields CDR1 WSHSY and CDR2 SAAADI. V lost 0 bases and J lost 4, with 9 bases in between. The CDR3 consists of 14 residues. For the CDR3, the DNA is TGCGCCAGCAGTGAGTCAGTCGAGCGCTATGGCTACACCTTC. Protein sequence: CASSESVERYGYTF.

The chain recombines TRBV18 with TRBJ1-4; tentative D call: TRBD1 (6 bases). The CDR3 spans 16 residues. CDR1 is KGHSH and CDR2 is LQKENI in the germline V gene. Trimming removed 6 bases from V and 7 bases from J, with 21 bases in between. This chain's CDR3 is CASSPDRPRGGEKLFF. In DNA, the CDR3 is TGTGCCAGCTCTCCCGACAGGCCAAGGGGTGGTGAAAAACTGTTTTTT.

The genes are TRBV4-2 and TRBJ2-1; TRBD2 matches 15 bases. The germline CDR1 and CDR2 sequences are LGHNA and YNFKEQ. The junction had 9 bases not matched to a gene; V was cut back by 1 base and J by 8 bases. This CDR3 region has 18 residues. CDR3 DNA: TGTGCCAGCAGCCAAGCCGTTTGGACTAGCGGGAGGGAGGATGAGCAGTTCTTC. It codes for CASSQAVWTSGREDEQFF.